What follows are 9 T cell receptor beta chains derived from one specimen sequenced in a study of blood T cell repertoires in COVID-19. TCRdb keeps only in-frame clones here, not all; method: immunoSEQ multiplex PCR. Counted here are some 400,000 clones, roughly 80% occurring once; the ten biggest clones make up over 0.95%. Sequenced: peripheral blood. Receptors originate from a human donor with acute or convalescent COVID-19. The donor label of this sample is uncertain.

The chain has TRBV7-6 and TRBJ2-7; 7 bases line up with TRBD2. Unmatched junction bases numbered 9, after V lost 2 bases and J lost 5 bases. The CDR3 runs to 15 residues. Germline values: CDR1 SGHVS, CDR2 FNYEAQ. The CDR3 spells CASSLIGRALDEQYF. Written as DNA, the CDR3 is TGTGCCAGCAGCTTAATTGGGAGGGCCCTGGACGAGCAGTACTTC.

The chain uses TRBV2 and TRBJ2-7, with D possibly matching TRBD1 (6 bases). This CDR3 comprises 14 residues. V lost 6 bases, J lost 0 bases, and 12 bases lay in between. Germline V CDR1 and CDR2: SNHLY, FYNNEI. The CDR3 DNA follows: TGTGCCAGCAGGGCCGGCAGGGGCTCCTACGAGCAGTACTTC. Translation gives CASRAGRGSYEQYF.

This clone was recorded once. The rearrangement uses TRBV3-1 (or the pseudogene TRBV3-2) and TRBJ2-1, with 10 bases identical to TRBD2. Trimming took 0 bases from V and 14 from J; bases not matched to a gene: 10. The germline CDR1 and CDR2 sequences are LGHDT and YNNKEL (reference sequence). The CDR3 sequence is 15 residues long. CDR3 nucleotides: TGTGCCAGCAGCCAAGAAGCGGGAGGGCCGGGGGAAAAGTTCTTC. It codes for CASSQEAGGPGEKFF.

This chain links TRBV5-1 with TRBJ2-7; D is perhaps TRBD2 (7 bases). This CDR3 has 13 residues. The germline V gene has CDR1 SGHRS and CDR2 YFSETQ. The ends were cut back, 4 bases at V and 5 bases at J, with 13 bases in the middle. CDR3 coding DNA: TGCGCCAGCAGCCCGGGGGGCCCCGACGAGCAGTACTTC. This codes for CASSPGGPDEQYF.

V is TRBV11-2 and J is TRBJ2-1, with D possibly being TRBD2 (7 bases). The CDR3 spans 15 residues. V was pared by 1 base and J by 7 bases, with 14 bases between. The germline V gene has CDR1 SGHAT and CDR2 FQNNGV. The CDR3 here is CASSLGGGAGNEQFF. DNA of the CDR3: TGTGCCAGCAGCTTAGGGGGGGGCGCGGGAAATGAGCAGTTCTTC.

In this sample, this clone turned up many times. The genes are TRBV28 and TRBJ1-2; D ambiguous. V lost 3 bases and J lost 5, with 4 bases in between. The CDR3 has 11 amino acids. CDR1 and CDR2 (germline): MDHEN, SYDVKM. CDR3 sequence (DNA): TGTGCCAGCAGTTTGGCTTATGGCTACACCTTC. Translating it yields CASSLAYGYTF.

This clone was seen only a few times. The CDR3 loop reads CASSQGGGSNQPQHF. The CDR3 DNA is TGTGCCAGCAGCCAAGGAGGCGGCAGCAATCAGCCCCAGCATTTT. The V gene is TRBV3-1 (or the pseudogene TRBV3-2), the J gene TRBJ1-5, with D unclear. Trimming shortened V by 1 base and J by 1 base, and 8 bases separated the two germline ends. The CDR3 covers 15 residues. Germline V gene lookup returns CDR1 LGHDT and CDR2 YNNKEL (reference sequence).

J is TRBJ1-2 and V is TRBV5-6; 7 nucleotides match TRBD1. The germline V gene has CDR1 SGHDT and CDR2 YYEEEE. The V and J ends lost 4 bases and 7 bases, in that order; junction bases with no gene match: 16. This CDR3 is 16 amino acids long. The CDR3 reads CASSRERDAGGFGYTF. As DNA, the CDR3 is TGTGCCAGCAGCAGGGAGAGGGACGCAGGGGGATTTGGCTACACCTTC.

Worth noting for this clone: Other DNA sequences in the sample encode the same CDR3. The DNA for the CDR3 is TGTGCCAGCAGCTTTAGAGAGACCCAGTACTTC. Translated: CASSFRETQYF. V is TRBV5-6 and J is TRBJ2-5; D remains unclear. CDR3 length: 11 amino acids. Per the germline V gene, CDR1 is SGHDT and CDR2 is YYEEEE. Trimming removed 2 bases at V and 4 bases at J, with 3 bases between.